This TCR beta chain stems from a study of T-cell reconstitution after alpha-beta-depleted transplantation in children. A TCRbeta library incorporating unique molecular identifiers was prepared. Each CDR3 protein gets one entry after TCRdb re-called the PCR reads with MiXCR. The table records fewer than 700,000 distinct CDR3 sequences, 10% to 15% of them present only once. The germline V gene has CDR1 SQVTM and CDR2 ANQGSEA. Trimming pared 2 bases from V and 7 bases from J, leaving 9 bases between. The CDR3 length is 11 residues. General study findings and limits: Once a year had passed after transplant, T-cell counts and diversity came mostly from newly produced T cells.

For this clonotype: Antigen specificity is unknown.

The sequences come from PBMCs, mostly from graft donor cells, collected 360 days after TCRalphabeta/CD19-depleted stem cell transplant. The rearrangement links TRBV29-1 to TRBJ2-7; a weak D match, TRBD1 (5 bases). The clonotype was recovered from a male patient younger than 18 who had a stem cell transplant for acute myeloid leukemia, so the T cells may come from the graft donor. Here the CDR3 DNA reads TGCAGCGTTGAATCTCCAGGGGAGCAGTACTTC. It is translated as CSVESPGEQYF.